These 30 T cell receptor beta chains were all obtained from the same sample, sequenced in a study of blood T cell repertoires in COVID-19. Some clones are missing from TCRdb's copy, which holds only in-frame ones; the method was immunoSEQ multiplex PCR. The sample records about 530,000 clones, 85% to 90% being singletons. The sequencing input was peripheral blood. These receptors were taken from a woman between 45 and 60 years old with COVID-19, enrolled during active disease.

The CDR3, as DNA: TGTGCCAGCAGTGCACAGGGGGCAAGGAACACCGGGGAGCTGTTTTTT. Protein sequence: CASSAQGARNTGELFF. The chain couples TRBV28 to TRBJ2-2; TRBD1 matches 9 bases. This CDR3 is 16 amino acids long. Trimming at V came to 5 bases and at J to 1 base, leaving 5 bases not matched to a gene. Germline V gives CDR1 MDHEN, CDR2 SYDVKM.

The chain recombines TRBV30 with TRBJ2-5; 9 bases align to TRBD1. The CDR3 has 15 amino acids. Germline CDR1 reads GTSNPN; CDR2 reads SVGIG (reference sequence). V lost 0 bases and J lost 5; bases outside the gene matches: 7. The CDR3 spells CAWSVWGQGDETQYF. Written as DNA, the CDR3 is TGTGCCTGGAGTGTATGGGGACAGGGCGACGAGACCCAGTACTTC.

This clone showed up just once. The chain uses TRBV5-1 and TRBJ2-5; no clear D. There are 13 residues in the CDR3. The V gene's germline CDR1 is SGHRS and CDR2 YFSETQ. The V and J ends lost 1 base and 4 bases respectively, with 8 bases between them. In nucleotides, the CDR3 is TGCGCCAGCAGCTTGACTCCCTTAGAGACCCAGTACTTC. This codes for CASSLTPLETQYF.

This chain links TRBV6-1 with TRBJ2-4; tentatively, D is TRBD1 (6 bases). Deletions cut 1 base from V and 6 bases from J, with 7 bases between. This CDR3 contains 13 residues. Germline CDR1 and CDR2: MNHNS and SASEGT. The CDR3 coding sequence is TGTGCCAGCAGTGAAGAGGACAGAAACATTCAGTACTTC. It encodes CASSEEDRNIQYF.

V gene TRBV5-1 combines with J gene TRBJ2-1; D is possibly TRBD1 (6 bases). This CDR3 contains 14 residues. CDR1 is SGHRS and CDR2 is YFSETQ in the germline V gene. V lost 4 bases to trimming and J lost 4 bases, with 12 bases between them. CDR3 amino acids: CASSPHDRYNEQFF. CDR3 sequence (DNA): TGCGCCAGCAGCCCGCACGACAGGTACAATGAGCAGTTCTTC.

The rearrangement joins TRBV6-5 to TRBJ1-1; D is uncertain. The CDR3 runs 16 residues. V was shortened by 0 bases and J by 4 bases, with 15 bases between the two germline ends. From germline, CDR1 is MNHEY and CDR2 SVGAGI. In DNA form, the CDR3 reads TGTGCCAGCAGTTACTCGGTCCCAGGAGGGCGCACTGAAGCTTTCTTT. This translates into CASSYSVPGGRTEAFF.

The chain has TRBV11-3 and TRBJ2-3; 7 bases agree with TRBD1. Germline V lookup: CDR1 SGHNT, CDR2 YENEEA. V shed 3 bases and J 2 bases; nucleotides not matched to a gene: 5. The CDR3 contains 15 residues. CDR3 protein: CASSFRQGNTDTQYF. The CDR3 region has the DNA TGTGCCAGCAGCTTTAGACAGGGAAACACAGATACGCAGTATTTT.

V usage is TRBV24-1 and J usage is TRBJ1-2; D ambiguous. This CDR3 has 13 residues. V lost 6 bases and J lost 8, with 15 bases in between. CDR1 is KGHDR and CDR2 is SFDVKD in the germline V gene. CDR3 in DNA: TGTGCCACCAGTAGGCAAGCGTTTGGAGGCTACACCTTC. This gives the protein CATSRQAFGGYTF.

In regard to this clone: In the same sample, other DNA sequences code for this CDR3. This sequence joins TRBV2 and TRBJ1-1; D unresolved. Trimming pared 4 bases from V and 3 bases from J, leaving 6 bases between. The germline V gene has CDR1 SNHLY and CDR2 FYNNEI. The CDR3 has 12 amino acids. CDR3 coding DNA: TGTGCCAGCAGTGTTCGGGACACTGAAGCTTTCTTT. Residues: CASSVRDTEAFF.

The chain links TRBV9 to TRBJ2-7; 10 positions match TRBD1. Germline assignment: CDR1 SGDLS and CDR2 YYNGEE. With V trimmed by 0 bases and J by 3 bases, 3 bases remained unmatched. CDR3 size: 15 residues. CDR3 region: CASSVGGDRGYEQYF. The CDR3 nucleotides are TGTGCCAGCAGCGTAGGCGGGGACAGGGGCTACGAGCAGTACTTC.

V and J are TRBV28 and TRBJ2-1; no reliable D call. Germline lookup yields CDR1 MDHEN and CDR2 SYDVKM. CDR3 size: 14 residues. V gave up 2 bases and J gave up 0 bases, with 5 bases separating them. The DNA for the CDR3 is TGTGCCAGCAGTTTACGGAGCTCCTACAATGAGCAGTTCTTC. This gives the protein CASSLRSSYNEQFF. The entire variable domain, with the rest obtained from reference TRBV28 and TRBJ2-1, is as follows: DVKVTQSSRYLVKRTGEKVFLECVQDMDHENMFWYRQDPGLGLRLIYFSYDVKMKEKGDIPEGYSVSREKKERFSLILESASTNQTSMYLCASSLRSSYNEQFFGPGTRLTVL.

CDR3 coding DNA: TGCAGCGTTGCCTACAGGGTCAATCAGCCCCAGCATTTT. Translating it yields CSVAYRVNQPQHF. The rearrangement uses TRBV29-1 and TRBJ1-5; TRBD1 is a possible D gene (6 bases). V was pared by 4 bases and J by 3 bases, with 10 bases between. Germline V gene data show CDR1 as SQVTM and CDR2 as ANQGSEA. The CDR3 runs to 13 residues. The complete variable domain, with remaining parts taken from reference TRBV29-1 and TRBJ1-5, reads SAVISQKPSRDICQRGTSLTIQCQVDSQVTMMFWYRQQPGQSLTLIATANQGSEATYESGFVIDKFPISRPNLTFSTLTVSNMSPEDSSIYLCSVAYRVNQPQHFGDGTRLSIL.

The rearrangement links TRBV5-1 to TRBJ2-7; 8 positions match TRBD1. This CDR3 is built from 13 residues. The germline CDR1 and CDR2 sequences are SGHRS and YFSETQ. Losses at the gene ends were 4 bases for V and 4 bases for J; bases not matched to a gene: 4. The CDR3 DNA follows: TGCGCCAGCAGCCGATGGACAGGGTACGAGCAGTACTTC. Its protein is CASSRWTGYEQYF.

This CDR3 reads CASSEATGVNTEAFF. CDR3 bases: TGTGCCAGCAGTGAAGCTACAGGGGTGAACACTGAAGCTTTCTTT. The chain recombines TRBV2 with TRBJ1-1; 7 bases are shared with TRBD1. The CDR3 sequence is 15 residues long. The germline V gene has CDR1 SNHLY and CDR2 FYNNEI. V was pared by 0 bases and J by 0 bases, with 1 base of the junction left unmatched.

The chain links TRBV30 to TRBJ1-2; 7 bases align to TRBD1. Germline CDR1 GTSNPN, CDR2 SVGIG (reference sequence). This CDR3 has 14 residues. The ends lost 1 base at V and 5 bases at J; junction bases unmatched: 7. DNA of the CDR3: TGTGCCTGGAGTGCCGATCGACAGGGTTATGGCTACACCTTC. Translating gives CAWSADRQGYGYTF.

The CDR3 nucleotides are TGCAGCGTACCCTACAGGGAACTGGGCTTCTATGGCTACACCTTC. This codes for CSVPYRELGFYGYTF. V gene TRBV29-1 combines with J gene TRBJ1-2, with a possible D match to TRBD1 (6 bases). The germline V and J ends were trimmed by 6 bases and 4 bases, with 21 bases remaining between them. The V gene's germline CDR1 is SQVTM and CDR2 ANQGSEA. The CDR3 is 15 residues long.

The chain is built from TRBV5-1 and TRBJ2-3; 13 positions agree with TRBD2. The CDR3 is made up of 18 amino acids. Germline-derived CDR1 and CDR2 are SGHRS and YFSETQ. V lost 4 bases to trimming and J lost 2 bases; unmatched junction nucleotides: 10. The DNA of the CDR3 is TGCGCCAGCAGCCAGATGGGACTAGCGGGATCCTTCACAGATACGCAGTATTTT. Its translation: CASSQMGLAGSFTDTQYF.

CDR3 residues: CASSYASGGPTDTQYF. The CDR3, as DNA: TGTGCCAGCAGCTACGCTAGCGGGGGGCCCACAGATACGCAGTATTTT. This chain uses TRBV9 with TRBJ2-3; 11 positions agree with TRBD2. CDR3 size: 16 residues. The germline V gene encodes CDR1 SGDLS and CDR2 YYNGEE. The V gene end was trimmed by 4 bases and the J gene end by 2 bases; junction bases not matched to a gene: 6.

The chain couples TRBV3-1 (or the pseudogene TRBV3-2) to TRBJ2-5; 11 bases line up with TRBD1. The germline gives CDR1 LGHDT, CDR2 YNNKEL (reference sequence). Trimming cost V 3 bases and J 5 bases; bases outside gene matches: 5. The CDR3 totals 15 residues. Here the CDR3 reads CASSHLDRGRETQYF. The CDR3 nucleotides are TGTGCCAGCAGCCACCTGGACAGGGGGCGGGAGACCCAGTACTTC.

This clone was observed once. CDR3 nucleotide sequence: TGTGCCAGCGGTCTGGGCGATGAGCAGTTCTTC. Its protein is CASGLGDEQFF. This chain connects TRBV2 to TRBJ2-1, with D uncertain. Germline CDR1 and CDR2: SNHLY and FYNNEI. The CDR3 sequence is 11 residues long. V was clipped by 8 bases and J by 8 bases, with 10 bases between them.

V is TRBV10-3 and J is TRBJ2-7; 7 bases map to TRBD1. CDR1 and CDR2 from the germline V gene are ENHRY and SYGVKD. V was pared by 6 bases and J by 3 bases, with 2 bases of the junction left unmatched. The CDR3 totals 12 residues. In DNA, the CDR3 is TGTGCCATCAGCCCAGGGGGCTACGAGCAGTACTTC. Translating it yields CAISPGGYEQYF.

The chain has TRBV2 and TRBJ1-5, with 8 bases aligning to TRBD1. This CDR3 region has 15 residues. With 3 bases clipped from V and 5 bases from J, the junction kept 6 bases outside the gene matches. Germline V lookup: CDR1 SNHLY, CDR2 FYNNEI. CDR3 in amino acids: CASSETGARDQPQHF. Written as DNA, the CDR3 is TGTGCCAGCAGTGAGACAGGGGCTCGTGATCAGCCCCAGCATTTT. The complete variable domain, with remaining parts taken from reference TRBV2 and TRBJ1-5, reads EPEVTQTPSHQVTQMGQEVILRCVPISNHLYFYWYRQILGQKVEFLVSFYNNEISEKSEIFDDQFSVERPDGSNFTLKIRSTKLEDSAMYFCASSETGARDQPQHFGDGTRLSIL.

CDR3 protein: CASSQDSISGNTIYF. CDR3 DNA: TGTGCCAGCAGCCAGGACAGTATCTCTGGAAACACCATATATTTT. The V gene is TRBV5-4, the J gene TRBJ1-3; D is possibly TRBD1 (6 bases). This CDR3 contains 15 residues. V lost 4 bases, J lost 0 bases, and 11 bases lay in between. CDR1 and CDR2 (germline): SGHNT, YYREEE (reference sequence).

V is TRBV9 and J is TRBJ1-1; possible D gene TRBD1, 5 bases. This CDR3 spans 17 amino acids. Germline V gives CDR1 SGDLS, CDR2 YYNGEE. Trimming pared 3 bases from V and 0 bases from J, leaving 18 bases between. The CDR3 reads CASSAPTGASLNTEAFF. The DNA of the CDR3 is TGTGCCAGCAGCGCTCCAACTGGGGCGAGCCTGAACACTGAAGCTTTCTTT.

The chain's CDR3 is CASEDRGSGELFF. The CDR3 nucleotides are TGTGCCAGCGAAGACAGGGGTAGCGGGGAGCTGTTTTTT. The chain couples TRBV5-4 to TRBJ2-2; 8 nucleotides align to TRBD1. In germline, CDR1 is SGHNT, CDR2 YYREEE (reference sequence). CDR3 length: 13 amino acids. Unmatched junction bases numbered 6, after V lost 7 bases and J lost 7 bases. The full variable domain, with the rest looked up from reference TRBV5-4 and TRBJ2-2, is ETGVTQSPTHLIKTRGQQVTLRCSSQSGHNTVSWYQQALGQGPQFIFQYYREEENGRGNFPPRFSGLQFPNYSSELNVNALELDDSALYLCASEDRGSGELFFGEGSRLTVL.

The V call is TRBV9, the J call TRBJ2-7; 9 nucleotides align to TRBD1. The CDR3 runs 13 residues. V shed 4 bases and J 7 bases; nucleotides not matched to a gene: 6. The germline gives CDR1 SGDLS, CDR2 YYNGEE. CDR3 sequence reads: CASSLGTGSEQYF. DNA of the CDR3: TGTGCCAGCAGCCTGGGGACAGGGAGTGAGCAGTACTTC.

This chain connects TRBV4-1 to TRBJ1-1; 9 bases align to TRBD1. CDR1 is MGHRA and CDR2 is YSYEKL in the germline V gene. V lost 0 bases to trimming and J lost 3 bases; unmatched junction nucleotides: 14. The CDR3 has 19 amino acids. CDR3 amino acids: CASSQEGGGSTGGDTEAFF. The CDR3, as DNA: TGCGCCAGCAGCCAAGAAGGCGGGGGGTCGACAGGGGGAGACACTGAAGCTTTCTTT.

The rearrangement uses TRBV3-1 (or the pseudogene TRBV3-2) and TRBJ2-7; 8 bases agree with TRBD2. Germline CDR1 and CDR2: LGHDT and YNNKEL (reference sequence). This CDR3 has 14 amino acids. Unmatched junction bases numbered 4, after V lost 1 base and J lost 5 bases. CDR3 bases: TGTGCCAGCAGCCAAGGACTAGCGAGCGACGAGCAGTACTTC. It codes for CASSQGLASDEQYF.

The chain recombines TRBV19 with TRBJ1-6, with 8 bases matching TRBD1. Germline V gene lookup returns CDR1 LNHDA and CDR2 SQIVND (reference sequence). The CDR3 is made up of 14 amino acids. The ends lost 8 bases at V and 10 bases at J; junction bases unmatched: 10. CDR3 nucleotide sequence: TGTGCCAGTGCAATGACAGGGGTCGAGTCACCCCTCCACTTT. It codes for CASAMTGVESPLHF.

This clone was recorded a few times. In DNA form, the CDR3 reads TGTGCCACCGGGCCTCCGGCGGGAGCTAACTATGGCTACACCTTC. Amino acid sequence: CATGPPAGANYGYTF. The V gene is TRBV2, the J gene TRBJ1-2; the D is unclear. Trimming shortened V by 10 bases and J by 0 bases, and 18 bases separated the two germline ends. Germline CDR1 and CDR2: SNHLY and FYNNEI. The CDR3 has 15 residues.